These 20 T cell receptor beta chains came from one sample sequenced in a study of technical replicates of blood from a handful of donors. TCRdb keeps only in-frame clones here, not all; method: immunoSEQ multiplex PCR. This repertoire shows roughly 51,000 clones, 93% found once; its top ten account for roughly 4.5%. Material for sequencing was PBMCs. The receptor set was obtained from a human donor in good health. Some clones in this sample may be carry-over from other donors' samples.

This clone was recorded only once. V is TRBV4-3 and J is TRBJ1-2; D is unclear. Looked up from germline, CDR1 is LGHNA and CDR2 is YSLEER. CDR3 length: 14 residues. Deletions cut 0 bases from V and 8 bases from J, with 13 bases between. CDR3 sequence reads: CASSQEWREGGYTF. CDR3 bases: TGCGCCAGCAGCCAAGAATGGAGGGAAGGGGGCTACACCTTC.

The gene calls are TRBV7-9 and TRBJ1-3; no clear D gene. This CDR3 contains 15 residues. Trimming pared 1 base from V and 4 bases from J, leaving 11 bases between. Per germline, CDR1 SEHNR and CDR2 FQNEAQ (reference sequence). The CDR3 region has the DNA TGTGCCAGCAGCTTAGAATCCTGGAGGGGAAACACCATATATTTT. Amino acids: CASSLESWRGNTIYF.

The V and J genes are TRBV4-3 and TRBJ2-1, with D perhaps TRBD2 (6 bases). Between the trimmed V and J ends, which lost 0 bases and 7 bases, there was a span of 10 bases. Germline V CDR1 and CDR2: LGHNA, YSLEER. This CDR3 comprises 14 residues. The CDR3 bases are TGCGCCAGCAGCCAAGATCTGGGGGGAAATGAGCAGTTCTTC. It specifies CASSQDLGGNEQFF.

The CDR3 reads CASSLARLAAGVNEQFF. The CDR3 DNA reads TGTGCCAGCAGCTTAGCCAGACTAGCGGCGGGGGTCAATGAGCAGTTCTTC. This rearrangement joins TRBV7-2 to TRBJ2-1; 9 nucleotides align to TRBD2. Trimming removed 0 bases from V and 6 bases from J; junction bases left unmatched: 9. This CDR3 is built from 17 residues. Germline lookup yields CDR1 SGHTA and CDR2 FQGNSA.

The genes are TRBV21-1 and TRBJ2-7; the D call of TRBD2 is as the table states it, not checked on the DNA. TRBV21-1 is deemed a pseudogene. CDR3 size: 12 residues. The CDR3 DNA is TGTGCCAGCAGGAAGTGGGGGGGGGAGCAGTACTTC. Residues: CASRKWGGEQYF.

This clone showed up just once. This chain connects TRBV4-3 to TRBJ1-6; no reliable D call. Between the trimmed V and J ends, which lost 1 base and 5 bases, there was a span of 18 bases. The CDR3 sequence is 18 residues long. Per germline, CDR1 LGHNA and CDR2 YSLEER. CDR3 residues: CASSQGPVSIGDNSPLHF. DNA of the CDR3: TGCGCCAGCAGCCAAGGCCCGGTTTCGATCGGGGATAATTCACCCCTCCACTTT.

The chain carries TRBV14 and TRBJ2-7; the match to TRBD2 covers 9 bases. Germline V gene data show CDR1 as SGHDN and CDR2 as FVKESK. The V and J ends lost 4 bases and 6 bases, in that order; junction bases with no gene match: 10. The CDR3 length is 15 residues. The CDR3 region has the DNA TGTGCCAGCAGCCGGTCCCCGGGACTAGCCGCCGAGCAGTACTTC. Translating gives CASSRSPGLAAEQYF.

The chain couples TRBV5-4 to TRBJ2-7; no clear D. This CDR3 region has 13 residues. Trimming removed 0 bases from V and 6 bases from J, with 10 bases in between. Germline V lookup: CDR1 SGHNT, CDR2 YYREEE (reference sequence). DNA for the CDR3: TGTGCCAGCAGCTTGGTAGCAGCCGCCGAGCAGTACTTC. Protein product: CASSLVAAAEQYF. Drawing the rest from reference TRBV5-4 and TRBJ2-7, the complete variable domain is ETGVTQSPTHLIKTRGQQVTLRCSSQSGHNTVSWYQQALGQGPQFIFQYYREEENGRGNFPPRFSGLQFPNYSSELNVNALELDDSALYLCASSLVAAAEQYFGPGTRLTVT.

The rearrangement links TRBV29-1 to TRBJ2-7, with 8 positions matching TRBD2. This CDR3 is 12 amino acids long. V lost 5 bases to trimming and J lost 6 bases; unmatched junction nucleotides: 6. From germline, CDR1 is SQVTM and CDR2 ANQGSEA. In DNA form, the CDR3 reads TGCAGCGTTCAAGCGGGAGTACGCGAGCAGTACTTC. Amino acid sequence: CSVQAGVREQYF.

This chain joins TRBV5-4 and TRBJ2-1; the match to TRBD2 covers 7 bases. The germline V gene has CDR1 SGHNT and CDR2 YYREEE (reference sequence). The junction had 16 bases not matched to a gene; V was cut back by 6 bases and J by 7 bases. The CDR3 covers 16 residues. The CDR3 bases are TGTGCCAGCACCCGTGGGCTAGCGGTGAGGGAGAATGAGCAGTTCTTC. This codes for CASTRGLAVRENEQFF. The entire variable domain, with the rest obtained from reference TRBV5-4 and TRBJ2-1, is as follows: ETGVTQSPTHLIKTRGQQVTLRCSSQSGHNTVSWYQQALGQGPQFIFQYYREEENGRGNFPPRFSGLQFPNYSSELNVNALELDDSALYLCASTRGLAVRENEQFFGPGTRLTVL.

The chain recombines TRBV18 with TRBJ2-1; D gene ambiguous. The CDR3 runs 12 residues. V was cut by 2 bases and J by 7 bases, with 6 bases left in between. Germline CDR1 KGHSH, CDR2 LQKENI. In DNA, the CDR3 is TGTGCCAGCTCACCAGCTACGAATGAGCAGTTCTTC. Translating gives CASSPATNEQFF.

J is TRBJ1-1 and V is TRBV9; 7 positions match TRBD1. J lost 1 base, V lost 4 bases, and 10 bases had no gene match. CDR3 length equals 16 residues. Germline V gene data show CDR1 as SGDLS and CDR2 as YYNGEE. The CDR3 loop reads CASSPRGQNRNTEAFF. Written as DNA, the CDR3 is TGTGCCAGCAGCCCCCGGGGACAGAATAGGAACACTGAAGCTTTCTTT.

The chain has TRBV5-1 and TRBJ2-1; 11 bases align to TRBD2. Germline CDR1 SGHRS, CDR2 YFSETQ. The CDR3 consists of 15 residues. J gave up 6 bases and V 6 bases, and 8 bases lay outside the gene matches. In DNA, the CDR3 is TGCGCCAGCAACATAGCGGGAGGGGGTGGCAATGAGCAGTTCTTC. This gives the protein CASNIAGGGGNEQFF.

The rearrangement joins TRBV7-2 to TRBJ2-5; no firm D call. V was clipped by 5 bases and J by 1 base, with 5 bases between them. The CDR3 is 12 amino acids. Germline CDR1 reads SGHTA; CDR2 reads FQGNSA. CDR3 in DNA: TGTGCCAGCAGCCCCAGCCAAGAGACCCAGTACTTC. Translating gives CASSPSQETQYF.

V usage is TRBV6-5 and J usage is TRBJ2-7, with unresolved D. The CDR3 contains 14 residues. CDR1 is MNHEY, CDR2 SVGAGI, per germline. Trimming left V 2 bases short and J 2 bases short, with 10 bases between. The CDR3 region is CASSYTTLPYEQYF. The CDR3 DNA is TGTGCCAGCAGTTACACTACCTTACCCTACGAGCAGTACTTC.

The CDR3 nucleotides are TGTGCCAGCAGCACCGGAAGCGGGGGGTACTCCTACGAGCAGTACTTC. The encoded protein is CASSTGSGGYSYEQYF. The rearrangement uses TRBV7-9 and TRBJ2-7; 9 bases match TRBD2. The CDR3 is 16 residues long. Germline CDR1 reads SEHNR; CDR2 reads FQNEAQ (reference sequence). Losses at the gene ends were 5 bases for V and 0 bases for J; bases not matched to a gene: 8.

This clone showed up just once. The genes are TRBV6-5 and TRBJ2-1; D is perhaps TRBD2 (6 bases). Germline CDR1 MNHEY, CDR2 SVGAGI. The CDR3 length is 15 residues. V was trimmed by 8 bases and J by 4 bases, leaving 18 bases between them. The chain's CDR3 is CASAVQGLRYNEQFF. The CDR3 DNA reads as TGTGCCAGCGCAGTCCAGGGACTTCGGTACAATGAGCAGTTCTTC.

The V gene is TRBV2, the J gene TRBJ2-3, with TRBD1 identical over 8 bases. V lost 7 bases and J lost 3; bases outside the gene matches: 9. CDR3 length: 15 amino acids. Germline CDR1 and CDR2: SNHLY and FYNNEI. The CDR3 sequence: CASNGGQGSTDTQYF. The DNA of the CDR3 is TGTGCCAGCAATGGAGGACAGGGTAGTACAGATACGCAGTATTTT.

The chain joins TRBV6-5 to TRBJ1-5; D gene ambiguous. Germline values: CDR1 MNHEY, CDR2 SVGAGI. The CDR3 is 14 residues long. V gave up 5 bases and J gave up 6 bases, with 14 bases separating them. The chain's CDR3 is CASSHRYGVQPQHF. The CDR3 DNA reads TGTGCCAGCAGTCACCGCTACGGGGTTCAGCCCCAGCATTTT.

The chain is built from TRBV27 and TRBJ1-5; 8 bases align to TRBD1. The CDR3 is 15 amino acids. With 4 bases clipped from V and 1 base from J, the junction kept 3 bases outside the gene matches. Germline CDR1 and CDR2: MNHEY and SMNVEV (reference sequence). The CDR3 loop reads CASSSGGRSNQPQHF. The CDR3 DNA sequence: TGTGCCAGCAGTTCAGGGGGCAGGAGCAATCAGCCCCAGCATTTT.